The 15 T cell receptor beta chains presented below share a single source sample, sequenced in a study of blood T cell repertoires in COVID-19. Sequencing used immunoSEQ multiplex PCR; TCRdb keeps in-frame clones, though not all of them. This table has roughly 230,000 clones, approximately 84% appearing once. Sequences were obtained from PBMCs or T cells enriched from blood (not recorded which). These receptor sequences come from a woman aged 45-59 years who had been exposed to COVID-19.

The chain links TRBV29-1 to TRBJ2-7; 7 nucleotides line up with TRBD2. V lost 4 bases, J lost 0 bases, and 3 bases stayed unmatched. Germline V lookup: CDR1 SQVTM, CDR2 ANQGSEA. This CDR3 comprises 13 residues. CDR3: CSVAGGRSYEQYF. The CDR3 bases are TGCAGCGTTGCGGGGGGACGCTCCTACGAGCAGTACTTC.

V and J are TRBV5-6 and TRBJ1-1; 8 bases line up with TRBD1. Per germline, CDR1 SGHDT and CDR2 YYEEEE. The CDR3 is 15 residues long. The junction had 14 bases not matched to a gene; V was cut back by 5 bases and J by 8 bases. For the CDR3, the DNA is TGTGCCAGCAGGAGACAGGGGCAAGGGTTTATAGAAGCTTTCTTT. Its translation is CASRRQGQGFIEAFF.

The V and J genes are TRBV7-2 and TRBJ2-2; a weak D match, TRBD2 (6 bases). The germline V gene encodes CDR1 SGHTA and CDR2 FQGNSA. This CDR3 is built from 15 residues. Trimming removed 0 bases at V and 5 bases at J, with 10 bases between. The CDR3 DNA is TGTGCCAGCAGCTTAGCCCTAGCGAGGACCGGGGAGCTGTTTTTT. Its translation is CASSLALARTGELFF.

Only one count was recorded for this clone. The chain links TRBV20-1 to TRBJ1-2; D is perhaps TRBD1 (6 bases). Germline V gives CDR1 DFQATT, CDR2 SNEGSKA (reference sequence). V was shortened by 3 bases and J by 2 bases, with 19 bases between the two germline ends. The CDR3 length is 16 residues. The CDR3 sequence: CSASSRQELKNYGYTF. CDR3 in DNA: TGCAGTGCTAGTTCCAGACAGGAACTTAAGAACTATGGCTACACCTTC.

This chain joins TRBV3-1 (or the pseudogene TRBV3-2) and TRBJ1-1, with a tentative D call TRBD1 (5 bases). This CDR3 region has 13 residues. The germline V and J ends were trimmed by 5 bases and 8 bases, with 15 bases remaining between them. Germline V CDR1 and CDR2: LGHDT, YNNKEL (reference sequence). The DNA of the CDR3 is TGTGCCAGCAGCGTTCTCGGGGGGGTCGAAGCTTTCTTT. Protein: CASSVLGGVEAFF.

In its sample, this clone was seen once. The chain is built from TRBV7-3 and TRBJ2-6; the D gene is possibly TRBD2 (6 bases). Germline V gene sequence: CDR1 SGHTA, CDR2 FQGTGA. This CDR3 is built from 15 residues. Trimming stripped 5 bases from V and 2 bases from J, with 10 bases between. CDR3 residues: CASSPRGTGANVLTF. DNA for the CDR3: TGTGCCAGCAGCCCTCGCGGGACTGGGGCCAACGTCCTGACTTTC.

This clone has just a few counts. The CDR3 here is CASSPRQRQTSTDTQYF. CDR3 nucleotides: TGTGCCAGCAGCCCCCGGCAGCGGCAAACCAGCACAGATACGCAGTATTTT. This sequence joins TRBV2 and TRBJ2-3; TRBD2 is a possible D gene (5 bases). The germline V gene encodes CDR1 SNHLY and CDR2 FYNNEI. V was shortened by 6 bases and J by 0 bases, with 19 bases between the two germline ends. The CDR3 has 17 residues. Full variable domain (rest looked up from reference TRBV2 and TRBJ2-3): EPEVTQTPSHQVTQMGQEVILRCVPISNHLYFYWYRQILGQKVEFLVSFYNNEISEKSEIFDDQFSVERPDGSNFTLKIRSTKLEDSAMYFCASSPRQRQTSTDTQYFGPGTRLTVL.

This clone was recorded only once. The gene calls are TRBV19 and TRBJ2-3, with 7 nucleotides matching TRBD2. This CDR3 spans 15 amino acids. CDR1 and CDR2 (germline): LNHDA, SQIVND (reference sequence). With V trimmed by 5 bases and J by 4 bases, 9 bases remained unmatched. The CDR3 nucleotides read TGTGCCAGTAGTTCCCGGGGGGATGGGTCAGATACGCAGTATTTT. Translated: CASSSRGDGSDTQYF.

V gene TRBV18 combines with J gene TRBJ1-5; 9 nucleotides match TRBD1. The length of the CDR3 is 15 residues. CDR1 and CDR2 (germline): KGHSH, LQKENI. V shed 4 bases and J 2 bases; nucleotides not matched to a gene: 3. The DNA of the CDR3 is TGTGCCAGCTCACGAACAGGGGGCGGCAATCAGCCCCAGCATTTT. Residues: CASSRTGGGNQPQHF.

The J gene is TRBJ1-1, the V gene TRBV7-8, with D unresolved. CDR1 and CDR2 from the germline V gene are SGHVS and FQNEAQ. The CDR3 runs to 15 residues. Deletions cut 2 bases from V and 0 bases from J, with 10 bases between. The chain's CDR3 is CASSLSQSLNTEAFF. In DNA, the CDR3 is TGTGCCAGCAGCTTATCACAGTCACTGAACACTGAAGCTTTCTTT.

CDR3 sequence reads: CAWSAGQINEKLFF. The CDR3 DNA follows: TGTGCCTGGAGTGCGGGACAGATTAATGAAAAACTGTTTTTT. V and J are TRBV30 and TRBJ1-4; 7 bases align to TRBD1. The germline V gene encodes CDR1 GTSNPN and CDR2 SVGIG (reference sequence). V dropped 1 base and J dropped 4; count of bases not matched to a gene: 3. The CDR3 spans 14 residues.

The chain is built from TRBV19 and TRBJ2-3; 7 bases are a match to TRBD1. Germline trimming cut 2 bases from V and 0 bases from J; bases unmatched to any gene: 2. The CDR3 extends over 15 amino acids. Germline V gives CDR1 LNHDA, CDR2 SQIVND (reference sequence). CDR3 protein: CASSIQGVSTDTQYF. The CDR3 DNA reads TGTGCCAGTAGTATACAGGGGGTAAGCACAGATACGCAGTATTTT.

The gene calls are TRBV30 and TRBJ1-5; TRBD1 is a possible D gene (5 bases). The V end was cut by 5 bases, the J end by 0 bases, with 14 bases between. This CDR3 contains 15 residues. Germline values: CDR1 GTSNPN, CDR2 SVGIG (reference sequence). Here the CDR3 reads CAWPQGPASNQPQHF. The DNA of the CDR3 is TGTGCCTGGCCGCAGGGTCCGGCTAGCAATCAGCCCCAGCATTTT. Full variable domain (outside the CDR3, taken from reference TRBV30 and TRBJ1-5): SQTIHQWPATLVQPVGSPLSLECTVEGTSNPNLYWYRQAAGRGLQLLFYSVGIGQISSEVPQNLSASRPQDRQFILSSKKLLLSDSGFYLCAWPQGPASNQPQHFGDGTRLSIL.

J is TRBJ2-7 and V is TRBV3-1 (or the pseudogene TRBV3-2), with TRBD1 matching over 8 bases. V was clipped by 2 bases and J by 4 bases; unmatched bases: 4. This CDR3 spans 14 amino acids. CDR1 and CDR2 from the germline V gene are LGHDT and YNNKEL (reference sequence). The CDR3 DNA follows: TGTGCCAGCAGCCAATCAGGGGGCGGGTACGAGCAGTACTTC. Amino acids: CASSQSGGGYEQYF.

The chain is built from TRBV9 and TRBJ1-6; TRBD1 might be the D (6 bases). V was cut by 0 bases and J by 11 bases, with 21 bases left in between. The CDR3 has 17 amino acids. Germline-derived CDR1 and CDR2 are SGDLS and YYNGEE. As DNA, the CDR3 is TGTGCCAGCAGCGTAGGGGGTAGGGGGACACCTACTACACCCCTCCACTTT. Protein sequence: CASSVGGRGTPTTPLHF.